This T cell receptor beta chain derives from a study of blood T cells in healthy people across ages. This CDR3 has 16 amino acids. Germline V CDR1 and CDR2: MNHNS, SASEGT. Next came a second PCR, run for 7 to 11 cycles, which used a sample-barcoded 5' primer along with a J-beta primer mix. TCRdb reanalysed the 5' RACE reads using MiXCR and keeps one entry per CDR3 protein. The data show some 1.5 million distinct CDR3 sequences, 28% seen once. The sequence came from a woman in her 30s in good health. V is TRBV6-1 and J is TRBJ2-4; TRBD1 agrees at 9 bases. TRBJ2-7 explains the end of the DNA better; the J call may be wrong. The source material was blood. CDR3 sequence (DNA): TGTGCCAGCAGTGCCCCCGCGGACAGGGGAGTCTACGAGCAGTACTTC. As protein: CASSAPADRGVYEQYF.